Listed below are T cell receptor beta chains from one sample, sequenced in a study of blood T cell repertoires in COVID-19. Data came from immunoSEQ multiplex PCR; TCRdb stores just in-frame clones and leaves some out. Of fewer than 200,000 clones in the sample, roughly 81% were seen once. Sample: peripheral blood. The receptors originated from a woman aged 55-70 years with COVID-19, enrolled during active disease. CDR3s leave out the opening cysteine and the closing phenylalanine or tryptophan. A D gene is named only where the DNA matches it firmly.

.,TRBJ1-3,TRBV10-2,ASSEAQRAGNTIY
TRBD1,TRBJ2-7,TRBV15,ATSVGSDRDAEQY
TRBD2,TRBJ2-5,TRBV5-1,ASSLAASGRETQY
.,TRBJ2-1,TRBV4-2,ASSQAVRNEQF
.,TRBJ1-1,TRBV11-2,ASSQDIREAF
.,TRBJ1-3,TRBV30,AWSVQVGNTIY
.,TRBJ1-2,TRBV11-2,ASRSVGGGYT
.,TRBJ1-3,TRBV6-5,ASSPQGVGNTIY
TRBD2,TRBJ2-7,TRBV4-1,ASSPYLAGVYEQY
TRBD1,TRBJ1-5,TRBV30,AWSAGQGFNQPQH
.,TRBJ1-2,TRBV27,ASSFAGNYGYT
.,TRBJ1-2,TRBV25-1,ASSEGVNYGYT
.,TRBJ1-6,TRBV19,ASSTLPGTLNSPLH
.,TRBJ1-5,TRBV6-5,ASTLTYSNQPQH
TRBD1,TRBJ2-5,TRBV7-3,ASSSGARGTEETQY
.,TRBJ2-5,TRBV18,ASSPWYSRGALAETQY
TRBD1,TRBJ1-6,TRBV10-3,ATGGQGRSPLH
.,TRBJ2-5,TRBV9,ASSVEGQGRETQY
.,TRBJ2-5,TRBV12-5,ASGLTSGYKETQY
TRBD1,TRBJ1-3,TRBV19,ASRGDRGSGNTIY
.,TRBJ2-2,TRBV24-1,ATSDNRAGGELF
.,TRBJ1-2,TRBV19,ATQRTGNYGYT
.,TRBJ1-1,TRBV6-5,ASSATRNTEAF
.,TRBJ2-7,TRBV19,ASSQYGAGLSYEQY
TRBD1,TRBJ2-7,TRBV3-1/TRBV3-2,ASSLRGQLYEQY
TRBD1,TRBJ1-3,TRBV2,ASRGQPGNTIY
.,TRBJ1-2,TRBV3-1/TRBV3-2,ASSQEYGRLYGYT
.,TRBJ1-1,TRBV7-9,ASSRGGGAEAF
TRBD1,TRBJ1-1,TRBV5-4,ASILDREGTEAF
TRBD1,TRBJ1-3,TRBV3-1/TRBV3-2,ASRGTGSNTIY
.,TRBJ2-5,TRBV9,ASSVGTEETQY
.,TRBJ1-6,TRBV12-3/TRBV12-4,ASRPQITSPLH
.,TRBJ2-1,TRBV14,ASSQGQFNEQF
TRBD1,TRBJ1-2,TRBV5-8,ASSSGQGNLNYGYT
TRBD1,TRBJ1-2,TRBV7-2,ASSSVRGPVDYGYT
.,TRBJ1-4,TRBV18,ASSLPREYNEKLF
TRBD1,TRBJ2-1,TRBV5-1,ASSLLGQGDEQF
TRBD1,TRBJ2-3,TRBV12-5,AASYTGGTDTQY
TRBD2,TRBJ2-5,TRBV7-8,ASSLRGGASGSLETQY
.,TRBJ1-5,TRBV7-8,ASSLAAGVGSQPQH
.,TRBJ2-2,TRBV7-3,ASSLTRGNPNTGELF
.,TRBJ1-1,TRBV7-9,ASSQRRGAANTEAF
.,TRBJ1-4,TRBV25-1,ASSDSRGGTEKLF
TRBD1,TRBJ2-3,TRBV5-4,ASSPPGQGSDTQY
.,TRBJ1-1,TRBV19,ASLSRVDTEAF
TRBD1,TRBJ1-1,TRBV19,ASKGATLEAF
TRBD1,TRBJ1-2,TRBV5-6,ASSSTGGEIYGYT
.,TRBJ1-1,TRBV6-5,ASSYSGEGFSEAF
.,TRBJ1-5,TRBV5-6,ASSLHGVGQPQH
TRBD2,TRBJ2-1,TRBV7-2,ASSLESSGSRNEQF
TRBD2,TRBJ2-5,TRBV5-4,ASSLGLAAYQETQY
.,TRBJ1-1,TRBV7-8,ASSPARGSVTEAF
TRBD2,TRBJ2-2,TRBV6-5,ASRLAGTNTGELF
.,TRBJ1-5,TRBV19,ASSSPGSLNQPQH
.,TRBJ1-1,TRBV6-5,ASSYGGIDTEAF
.,TRBJ1-6,TRBV6-6,ASQIDSTNSPLH
.,TRBJ1-3,TRBV5-6,ASSAAGDGNTIY
.,TRBJ1-5,TRBV19,ASSSRTANSNQPQH
TRBD1,TRBJ1-1,TRBV6-2/TRBV6-3,ASSYSPGQGVGNTEAF